The entry below gives a single T cell receptor (beta chain) sequence along with its context. The data stem from a study of regulatory T cells in long-lasting Graves disease. Construction of the TCR beta libraries employed iRepertoire HTBI primers in conjunction with Arm-PCR of CDR3 regions. MiXCR was run by TCRdb on the multiplex PCR reads, yielding one entry per CDR3 protein. The sample holds about 660,000 distinct CDR3 sequences, about 30% seen once. The CDR3 totals 16 residues. The germline V and J ends were trimmed by 1 base and 7 bases, with 20 bases remaining between them. CDR1 is LGHNT, CDR2 FRNRAP, per germline. Time point: persistent/refractory GD, antithyroid drugs over 5 years with positive TRAb. There was RNA extracted from PBMCs, and the TCR library was made from it.

This clonotype was obtained from a female donor with Graves disease. The chain uses TRBV12-5 and TRBJ2-7, with a tentative D call TRBD2 (6 bases). The source material was peripheral blood mononuclear cells (PBMCs), sampled when the disease was refractory, from a patient treated with antithyroid drugs. The CDR3 nucleotides read TGTGCTAGTGGTTTGGAACCCGCCGGGGGTGCTCAGGAGCAGTACTTC. It encodes CASGLEPAGGAQEQYF.